The 19 T cell receptor beta chains in this list originate from one sample, sequenced in a study of cytomegalovirus exposure and HLA in healthy donors. PCR amplification relied on 60 Vbeta primers (plus 13 Jbeta primers). Sequenced by immunoSEQ multiplex PCR; TCRdb stores in-frame clones only, minus some. The sample holds around 100,000 clones, over 60% seen once. Input material: PBMCs. The origin of the receptors is a man aged 25-45 years in good health and CMV-seropositive.

The chain couples TRBV9 to TRBJ1-1; the D is unclear. V lost 0 bases to trimming and J lost 1 base, with 4 bases between them. CDR3 length equals 13 residues. Germline V lookup: CDR1 SGDLS, CDR2 YYNGEE. CDR3 loop: CASSVGRNTEAFF. The DNA of the CDR3 is TGTGCCAGCAGCGTAGGCAGGAACACTGAAGCTTTCTTT.

This clone has just a few counts. The V call is TRBV7-9, the J call TRBJ1-6; D uncertain. Germline loops: CDR1 SEHNR, CDR2 FQNEAQ (reference sequence). V was clipped by 5 bases and J by 15 bases, with 14 bases between them. The CDR3 extends over 12 amino acids. CDR3 DNA sequence: TGTGCCAGCAGCCATACTCCGCTTCACCTCCACTTT. Protein: CASSHTPLHLHF.

The V gene is TRBV2, the J gene TRBJ1-3, with TRBD1 as a possible D gene (5 bases). The length of the CDR3 is 14 residues. The germline V gene encodes CDR1 SNHLY and CDR2 FYNNEI. V lost 7 bases and J lost 4, with 14 bases in between. Written as DNA, the CDR3 is TGTGCCAGCATGGGGGGATCGGACGGAAACACCATATATTTT. Amino acids: CASMGGSDGNTIYF.

This clone was recorded a few times. The genes are TRBV5-4 and TRBJ2-3; D is ambiguous. V lost 4 bases to trimming and J lost 3 bases, with 6 bases between them. CDR3 length equals 12 residues. CDR1 is SGHNT and CDR2 is YYREEE in the germline V gene (reference sequence). The CDR3, as DNA: TGTGCCAGCAGCCGCGAAACAGATACGCAGTATTTT. This gives the protein CASSRETDTQYF. Looking up the rest from reference TRBV5-4 and TRBJ2-3 gives the full variable domain: ETGVTQSPTHLIKTRGQQVTLRCSSQSGHNTVSWYQQALGQGPQFIFQYYREEENGRGNFPPRFSGLQFPNYSSELNVNALELDDSALYLCASSRETDTQYFGPGTRLTVL.

The chain combines TRBV13 with TRBJ2-3; D might be TRBD1 (5 bases). V shed 0 bases and J shed 8 bases, with 15 bases lying between them. The CDR3 has 15 residues. Germline lookup yields CDR1 PRHDT and CDR2 FYEKMQ (reference sequence). DNA of the CDR3: TGTGCCAGCAGCTTAGGAGGGGCTCGGGTTCGTACGCAGTATTTT. It encodes CASSLGGARVRTQYF.

The chain carries TRBV7-8 and TRBJ1-2; TRBD1 matches at 8 bases. Germline CDR1 is SGHVS and CDR2 is FQNEAQ. The J segment lost 4 bases and the V segment lost 1 base, leaving 5 bases of the junction unmatched. The length of the CDR3 is 15 residues. For the CDR3, the DNA is TGTGCCAGCAGCTTAGATGGGACAGGACTCTATGGCTACACCTTC. Protein sequence: CASSLDGTGLYGYTF.

J is TRBJ1-1 and V is TRBV30, with 7 nucleotides matching TRBD1. Losses at the gene ends were 1 base for V and 3 bases for J; bases not matched to a gene: 5. The germline CDR1 and CDR2 sequences are GTSNPN and SVGIG (reference sequence). CDR3 length: 14 residues. The CDR3 here is CAWSAQGYYTEAFF. The CDR3 DNA reads as TGTGCCTGGAGTGCACAGGGGTACTACACTGAAGCTTTCTTT. The full variable domain, its missing parts supplied by reference TRBV30 and TRBJ1-1, is SQTIHQWPATLVQPVGSPLSLECTVEGTSNPNLYWYRQAAGRGLQLLFYSVGIGQISSEVPQNLSASRPQDRQFILSSKKLLLSDSGFYLCAWSAQGYYTEAFFGQGTRLTVV.

The V and J genes are TRBV5-1 and TRBJ1-2; 9 bases align to TRBD1. V was clipped by 4 bases and J by 4 bases; unmatched bases: 11. This CDR3 comprises 16 residues. Germline-derived CDR1 and CDR2 are SGHRS and YFSETQ. This chain's CDR3 is CASSSPGQGSIYGYTF. The CDR3 DNA is TGCGCCAGCAGCAGTCCGGGACAGGGTTCGATCTATGGCTACACCTTC.

This rearrangement joins TRBV6-5 to TRBJ1-2; D not certain. Trimming left V 6 bases short and J 2 bases short, with 10 bases between. There are 13 residues in the CDR3. Germline loops: CDR1 MNHEY, CDR2 SVGAGI. CDR3 residues: CASRGTANYGYTF. In DNA, the CDR3 is TGTGCCAGCAGAGGTACAGCAAACTATGGCTACACCTTC.

The chain has TRBV10-1 and TRBJ2-2; 8 bases are a match to TRBD1. Germline CDR1 and CDR2: WNHNN and SYGVQD (reference sequence). With V trimmed by 3 bases and J by 0 bases, 15 bases remained unmatched. CDR3 size: 20 residues. The DNA for the CDR3 is TGCGCCAGCAGTGAAACCCCCCTCGGACAGGGAGATTCGAACACCGGGGAGCTGTTTTTT. The encoded protein is CASSETPLGQGDSNTGELFF.

The rearrangement uses TRBV6-6 and TRBJ1-2; TRBD1 matches 11 bases. Trimming at V came to 0 bases and at J to 3 bases, leaving 3 bases not matched to a gene. From germline, CDR1 is MNHNY and CDR2 SVGAGI (reference sequence). CDR3 size: 16 residues. The CDR3 is CASSYSRDRGDYGYTF. The CDR3 bases are TGTGCCAGCAGTTACTCGAGGGACAGGGGGGACTATGGCTACACCTTC.

CDR3 loop: CASSLIEGSNEQFF. The CDR3 nucleotides read TGCGCCAGCAGCTTGATTGAAGGGAGCAATGAGCAGTTCTTC. This rearrangement joins TRBV5-1 to TRBJ2-1, with D tentatively TRBD2 (5 bases). V lost 1 base, J lost 6 bases, and 11 bases lay in between. Per germline, CDR1 SGHRS and CDR2 YFSETQ. The CDR3 totals 14 residues. The full variable domain, with the rest looked up from reference TRBV5-1 and TRBJ2-1, is KAGVTQTPRYLIKTRGQQVTLSCSPISGHRSVSWYQQTPGQGLQFLFEYFSETQRNKGNFPGRFSGRQFSNSRSEMNVSTLELGDSALYLCASSLIEGSNEQFFGPGTRLTVL.

The sample holds many counts of this clone. V is TRBV5-6 and J is TRBJ2-7; 8 nucleotides agree with TRBD1. V shed 4 bases, J shed 5 bases, and the junction held 8 bases outside the gene matches. Germline CDR1 reads SGHDT; CDR2 reads YYEEEE. CDR3 length equals 14 residues. Here the CDR3 reads CASSPRTGSHEQYF. CDR3 nucleotides: TGTGCCAGCAGCCCGAGGACAGGGTCCCACGAGCAGTACTTC.

This clone was observed a handful of times. The V and J genes are TRBV6-6 and TRBJ1-2; D possibly corresponds to TRBD1 (5 bases). The CDR3 consists of 13 residues. Trimming took 4 bases from V and 8 from J, leaving 14 bases between them. Germline V gives CDR1 MNHNY, CDR2 SVGAGI (reference sequence). The CDR3 nucleotides read TGTGCCAGCAGTTCGTTTGAAGGGGAAGGCTACACCTTC. It specifies CASSSFEGEGYTF.

V gene TRBV4-2 combines with J gene TRBJ2-2, with D uncertain. Germline values: CDR1 LGHNA, CDR2 YNFKEQ. Trimming shortened V by 4 bases and J by 3 bases, and 15 bases separated the two germline ends. This CDR3 contains 16 residues. The CDR3 DNA follows: TGTGCCAGCAGCCGCGAGGCGCTTCGGTACACCGGGGAGCTGTTTTTT. Translated: CASSREALRYTGELFF.

The chain employs TRBV5-1 and TRBJ2-3; the D is unclear. The CDR3 loop spans 11 amino acids. Germline CDR1 is SGHRS and CDR2 is YFSETQ. V lost 4 bases, J lost 5 bases, and 5 bases lay in between. The CDR3, as DNA: TGCGCCAGCAGCACTGGAGATACGCAGTATTTT. It translates to CASSTGDTQYF.

The V gene is TRBV30, the J gene TRBJ2-2, with TRBD2 matching 8 bases. There are 15 residues in the CDR3. V trimming: 0 bases; J trimming: 6 bases; junction bases outside the gene matches: 6. Germline V gene data show CDR1 as GTSNPN and CDR2 as SVGIG (reference sequence). As DNA, the CDR3 is TGTGCCTGGAGTGTACTAAGGACTAGCTCCGGGGAGCTGTTTTTT. Translated: CAWSVLRTSSGELFF.

The genes are TRBV6-5 and TRBJ2-5; 8 bases line up with TRBD2. The better agreement between TRBJ2-7 and the DNA end casts doubt on the J call. The CDR3 length is 14 residues. The germline V gene encodes CDR1 MNHEY and CDR2 SVGAGI. CDR3 nucleotide sequence: TGTGCCAGCGGCGAGCGGGGGACGTCCTACGAGCAGTACTTC. It specifies CASGERGTSYEQYF.

This clone appeared once. The rearrangement links TRBV6-1 to TRBJ2-1; 8 bases are a match to TRBD2. Germline CDR1 and CDR2: MNHNS and SASEGT. J lost 0 bases, V lost 4 bases, and 2 bases had no gene match. The CDR3 has 15 residues. The CDR3 DNA reads TGTGCCAGCAGTGGAGCGGGGGCCTCCTACAATGAGCAGTTCTTC. Translating it yields CASSGAGASYNEQFF.